This T cell receptor beta chain is drawn from a study of blood T cell repertoires in COVID-19. Study at large: The origin of the acute and convalescent COVID-19 samples was the United States, Italy and Spain. In each case, the material was cDNA or gDNA derived from T cells, B-cell-depleted T cells, or PBMCs.

Germline-derived CDR1 and CDR2 are MNHEY and SVGEGT. This CDR3 contains 15 residues. V was pared by 4 bases and J by 0 bases, with 2 bases of the junction left unmatched. In the authors' workflow: Amplifying reference gene primers gave estimates of nucleated cell counts. Produced via immunoSEQ multiplex PCR; TCRdb's table is partial and in-frame only. V and J calls and clone size are given by that table; D and trimming were obtained from the DNA. The profile covers around 49,000 clones, with approximately 80% appearing a single time and around 20% taken by the ten largest. Source material: peripheral blood. The V and J genes are TRBV6-2 or TRBV6-3 and TRBJ2-4, with 8 bases lining up with TRBD1. The clonotype comes from a woman aged 80 or older with COVID-19, enrolled during active disease. The CDR3 coding sequence is TGTGCCAGCAGTTCGGACAGGGTAGCCAAAAACATTCAGTACTTC. Protein: CASSSDRVAKNIQYF.